The clone carrying this T cell receptor (beta chain) was recorded once. Antigen unknown. As for time point: week 35, safety follow-up. The study gave 300 ug of mutant IDH1 20-mer peptide per vaccine dose, with topical imiquimod. Germline assignment: CDR1 SSHAT and CDR2 FNYEAQ (reference sequence). The length of the CDR3 is 15 residues. Between the trimmed V and J ends, which lost 5 bases and 5 bases, there was a span of 18 bases. The data were produced by immunoSEQ multiplex PCR, yet TCRdb's version contains in-frame clones alone and is incomplete. This repertoire shows about 74,000 clones, around 84% found once; its top ten account for about 2%. This entry comes from a study of a mutant IDH1 vaccine in newly diagnosed glioma. The overall study: Either 4-6 weeks after radiotherapy alone or alongside temozolomide, vaccination was begun. Sex distribution of treated patients was approximately 60% male and 37.5% female; mean age was around 40 years. Visits V12 and V13 fell at weeks 35 and 47, respectively. Findings and caveats of the study: Pseudoprogression seemed unlinked to shifts in top peripheral T cell clonotypes.

The origin of this receptor is a man aged 30 to 45 with glioma. This rearrangement joins TRBV7-7 to TRBJ2-5; D perhaps matches TRBD1 (6 bases). Material: PBMCs, obtained from a glioma patient whose treatment included an IDH1 peptide vaccine. CDR3 coding DNA: TGTGCCAGCAGCCGGGACAAAGGGGCGTGGGAGACCCAGTACTTC. This encodes CASSRDKGAWETQYF.